The clone carrying this T cell receptor beta chain was observed many times. What it binds is not known. The sample originates from a study of T-cell reconstitution after alpha-beta-depleted transplantation in children. Overall study findings and caveats: Reports say that about two months after transplant, the alpha-beta T cells came out of several hundred graft clones that had expanded. T cells produced anew were the main source of T-cell counts and diversity one year after transplant. Some patients' high day-60 TCRbeta diversity was attributed to recipient cells surviving conditioning.

CDR3 length: 16 residues. V dropped 3 bases and J dropped 3; count of bases not matched to a gene: 4. Preparing the TCRbeta library involved the use of unique molecular identifiers. TCRdb passed the PCR reads through MiXCR, listing each CDR3 protein once. The repertoire consists of hundreds of thousands of distinct CDR3 sequences, with 10% to 15% occurring once and the leading ten covering about 2%. Here the sequenced sample was PBMCs, mostly from graft donor cells, taken 360 days after TCRalphabeta/CD19-depleted stem cell transplant. The receptor was derived from a male patient under 18 who had a stem cell transplant for acute myeloid leukemia, so the T cells may come from the graft donor. The rearrangement links TRBV12-3 or TRBV12-4 to TRBJ2-2, with 10 bases identical to TRBD2. CDR3 nucleotide sequence: TGTGCCAGCAGTTTTCGGACTAGCGGATACACCGGGGAGCTGTTTTTT. This codes for CASSFRTSGYTGELFF.